This T cell receptor beta chain was recovered during a study of tumor-infiltrating lymphocytes in localized non-small cell lung cancer (dated by TCRdb to the early 2020s). Context from the whole study: The cohort covered several histologies, both smokers and never-smokers, and patients whose samples were collected after neoadjuvant chemotherapy. Flow cytometry, multiplex immunofluorescence, RNA-seq, exome sequencing and proteomics were applied to the same patients as TCR sequencing, which was one of several integrated assays. Resected tumor tissue and uninvolved lung tissue described as non-adjacent to the tumor were contributed by each patient, with both tissues obtained from the same patient. The paired tumor versus uninvolved lung comparison of immunoSEQ T-cell fraction included some 54 patients. In total, the ICON cohort consisted of over a hundred surgical patients with localized non-small cell lung cancer who had their tumors resected. Study-wide findings and limitations: TCRbeta sequencing supported higher T cell infiltration in tumors than in uninvolved lung tissue, consistent with immunofluorescence CD3 counts. TCR-derived T-cell fraction did not differ between the flow cytometry-defined immunotypes IM1 (good prognosis) and IM2 (poor prognosis). Tumor T-cell fraction from TCR sequencing was not associated with recurrence-free survival (p = 0.61). Because different pieces of the same tissue were used for different assays, technical variation could not be separated from intratumor heterogeneity. Assay coverage differed among patients according to how much tissue was available, so only a subset of the cohort had TCR sequencing.

The first patient joined ICON in 2016, and enrollment wrapped up when the last patient was enrolled in the second half of 2018. From a subcohort of around 78 patients, fresh tumor and matched uninvolved tissue were collected for in-depth immune analyses, including TCR sequencing. TCR sequencing was performed on DNA isolated from bulk tissue, without cell sorting. A note on this clone: Its target antigen remains unknown. Per-base qualities were not stored, and no clone one base away is much larger.

The V end gives up 10 bases and the J end 2 bases, leaving 6 bases in the junction not matched to a gene. The CDR3 contains 14 residues, cysteine and phenylalanine counted. This entry keeps only the CDR3 DNA: 42 bases, framed from base 1. Reading the germline V gene gives CDR1 SNHLY and CDR2 FYNNEI. The T-cell fraction in tumor and uninvolved lung tissue was provided by TCR sequencing with the immunoSEQ assay. The authors' pipeline ran thus. In the survival analysis, patients were divided into a high T-cell fraction group (upper tertile) and a low T-cell fraction group (lower two tertiles), and the two groups were compared using a log-rank test. A signed-rank test was used to check for differences in T-cell fraction between paired tumor and uninvolved lung. TCRdb took over this immuneACCESS table, retaining in-frame rearrangements with V and J assigned. Such tables are incomplete; in checked studies, under half of the missing clones stem from an unresolved V gene, and the remainder is unexplained. V and J calls and clone size are as listed in that table; D and trimming were resolved from the DNA. The sample contains about 21,000 clones, 60% to 80% of them found a single time. The ten largest clonotypes hold about 3.4% of the sample.

This TCR was sampled from a human donor with non-small cell lung cancer. Sequences were obtained from lung tumor tissue. Here the chain combines TRBV2 and TRBJ2-2; TRBD2 aligns with 8 central bases. The CDR3: CATGLALNTGELFF. The DNA sequence follows: TGTGCCACTGGACTAGCCCTTAACACCGGGGAGCTGTTTTTT.